This is a list of T cell receptor beta chains from one sample in a study of T cell repertoires in cytomegalovirus infection. TCRdb independently ran MiXCR on the reads; one entry per CDR3 protein. This table holds approximately 910,000 distinct CDR3 sequences, less than 40% found once. These receptors' antigens are unknown. Sequencing used cultured CD8+ T cells from PBMCs, obtained from culture after CMV antigen stimulation. The receptors originated from a human donor in good health (CMV status not recorded). Some clones in this sample may be carry-over from other donors' samples. Each CDR3 is given with its conserved first and last residue.

v_gene,j_gene,CDR3aa
TRBV7-8,TRBJ1-1,CASSPKMRITNTEAFF
TRBV7-2,TRBJ2-7,CASSLESRGVYEQYF
TRBV27,TRBJ1-1,CASSGGTRGRETEAFF
TRBV6-5,TRBJ1-2,CASSYGGQNYGYTF
TRBV12-3/TRBV12-4,TRBJ2-1,CASTLGGRGNEQFF
TRBV13,TRBJ1-2,CASSLKRMGTDTLYGYTF
TRBV6-5,TRBJ2-3,CASSTGTSGGAMGDTQYF
TRBV7-8,TRBJ2-3,CASSLTSGADTQYF
TRBV6-4,TRBJ2-1,CASSARGPSSYNEQFF
TRBV7-8,TRBJ2-7,CASSQGQGDSLRTEGQYF
TRBV7-2,TRBJ2-6,CASSSGGWSGANVLTF
TRBV15,TRBJ1-3,CATSRDKFWAGNTIYF
TRBV12-3/TRBV12-4,TRBJ2-1,CASSSAQGEAWNEQFF
TRBV7-6,TRBJ2-7,CASSFREGVYEQYF
TRBV10-2,TRBJ2-3,CASSEGGPDTQYF
TRBV27,TRBJ1-1,CASSFGAALGDTEAFF
TRBV27,TRBJ1-1,CASSRGASEAFF
TRBV28,TRBJ1-1,CASSFNRVLPEAFF
TRBV6-5,TRBJ1-5,CASNQGGLGQPQHF
TRBV7-8,TRBJ2-5,CASSLFPTSGGLEETQYF
TRBV6-5,TRBJ2-5,CASSYMHWETQYF
TRBV12-3/TRBV12-4,TRBJ2-5,CASSPPMGKETQYF
TRBV6-1,TRBJ2-4,CASSALPTGSQNIQYF
TRBV7-9,TRBJ2-1,CASSPAYNEQFF
TRBV7-9,TRBJ1-2,CASRSGGNYGYTF
TRBV19,TRBJ1-1,CASSIMGIGTEAFF
TRBV27,TRBJ1-6,CASSLSGGQWAFNSPLHF
TRBV29-1,TRBJ2-7,CSVEDRTGGYEQYF
TRBV9,TRBJ1-5,CASSDDRSGGNQPQHF
TRBV25-1,TRBJ1-1,CASKKANTEAFF
TRBV7-9,TRBJ2-3,CASSSKPGTLDTQYF
TRBV6-1,TRBJ1-1,CASSKEVPETEAFF
TRBV6-1,TRBJ1-2,CASSERRPGTPLGYTF
TRBV7-9,TRBJ2-5,CASSLAQGIRETQYF
TRBV7-2,TRBJ2-1,CAISSTGGMYNEQFF
TRBV2,TRBJ2-1,CASLGYEQFF
TRBV5-6,TRBJ1-1,CASSFPTGTNTEAFF
TRBV7-6,TRBJ1-1,CASSPTGTGGEKAFF
TRBV7-9,TRBJ1-6,CASRPRGSHSPLHF
TRBV27,TRBJ1-6,CASSGTVNSLLHF
TRBV7-2,TRBJ2-1,CASSLGLRPSPSYNQQFF
TRBV19,TRBJ1-2,CASSIGRQYYGYTF